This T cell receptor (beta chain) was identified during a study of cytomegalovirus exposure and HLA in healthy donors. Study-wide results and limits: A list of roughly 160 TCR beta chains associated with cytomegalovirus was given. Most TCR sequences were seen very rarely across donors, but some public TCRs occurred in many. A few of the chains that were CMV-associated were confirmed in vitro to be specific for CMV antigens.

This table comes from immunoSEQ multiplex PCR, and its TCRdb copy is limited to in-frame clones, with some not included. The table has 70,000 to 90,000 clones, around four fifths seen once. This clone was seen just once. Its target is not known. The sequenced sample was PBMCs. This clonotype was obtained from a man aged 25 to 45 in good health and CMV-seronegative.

The CDR3 region is CASSERQGWYNEQFF. The DNA for the CDR3 is TGTGCCAGCAGTGAAAGGCAGGGTTGGTACAATGAGCAGTTCTTC. This sequence joins TRBV25-1 and TRBJ2-1; possibly TRBD1 for D (5 bases). The CDR3 runs to 15 residues. V was shortened by 2 bases and J by 4 bases, with 12 bases between the two germline ends. The germline V gene has CDR1 MGHDK and CDR2 SYGVNS.